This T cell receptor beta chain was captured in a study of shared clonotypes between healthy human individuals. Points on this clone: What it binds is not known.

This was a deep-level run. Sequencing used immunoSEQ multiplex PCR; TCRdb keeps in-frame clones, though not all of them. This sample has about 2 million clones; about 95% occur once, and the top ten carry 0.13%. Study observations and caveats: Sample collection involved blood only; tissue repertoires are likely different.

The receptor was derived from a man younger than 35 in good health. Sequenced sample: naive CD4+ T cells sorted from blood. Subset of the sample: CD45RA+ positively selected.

The CDR3 nucleotides are TGTGCCAGCAGCTCCGGAAACCCACGGGCCGGGGAGCTGTTTTTT. This sequence encodes CASSSGNPRAGELFF. V and J are TRBV11-3 and TRBJ2-2; the D is unclear. This CDR3 comprises 15 residues. Trimming pared 4 bases from V and 6 bases from J, leaving 15 bases between. From germline, CDR1 is SGHNT and CDR2 YENEEA.